This T cell receptor beta chain was recovered during a study of blood T cell repertoires in COVID-19. On the study more broadly: The samples span acute and convalescent COVID-19 from the United States, Italy and Spain. The cDNA or gDNA used as material had been derived from T cells, B-cell-depleted T cells, or PBMCs.

The V end lost 0 bases, the J end lost 0 bases, and 6 bases lay between the germline ends. The length of the CDR3 is 14 residues. Germline V CDR1 and CDR2: SGHNT, YYREEE (reference sequence). This clone was seen more than once but under ten times. Authors' data handling: Nucleated cell number was recorded as an estimate derived from reference gene primer amplification. Method: immunoSEQ multiplex PCR; TCRdb's copy keeps in-frame clones and lacks some. The V and J calls and clone size were taken over from that table, and D and trimming were inferred from the DNA. This table holds approximately 120,000 clones, about 80% found once.

The receptor was derived from a human donor in a cohort sampled during active COVID-19. The chain couples TRBV5-4 to TRBJ1-2; D remains unclear. The material sequenced was peripheral blood. CDR3 residues: CASSLALTNYGYTF. The CDR3 region has the DNA TGTGCCAGCAGCTTGGCACTAACTAACTATGGCTACACCTTC.